A selection of T cell receptor beta chains follows, all from one sample in a study of T cell repertoires in cytomegalovirus infection. Their antigens remain unidentified. One entry per CDR3 protein, called by TCRdb with MiXCR from the reads. The sample consists of about 920,000 distinct CDR3 sequences, approximately 30% of them appearing once. Source: cultured CD8+ T cells from PBMCs, taken from culture after CMV antigen stimulation. Receptor source: a human donor in good health (CMV status not recorded). Some clones in this sample may be carry-over from other donors' samples. The CDR3 runs from the conserved cysteine through the conserved F or W. Fields, in order: CDR3 protein, CDR3 DNA, V gene, D gene, J gene, clone size. D genes are given only for firm matches. Size values are once, few and many counts, or a class for expanded clones, and some rows have none.

cdr3_aa: CASSLTGQGRYGYTF
cdr3_nt: TGTGCCAGCAGCCTCACCGGACAGGGGCGGTATGGCTACACCTTC
v_call: TRBV7-8
d_call: TRBD1
j_call: TRBJ1-2
clone_size: NA

cdr3_aa: CASSPDIYEQYF
cdr3_nt: TGTGCCAGCAGTCCCGACATCTACGAGCAGTACTTC
v_call: TRBV27
d_call: NA
j_call: TRBJ2-7
clone_size: few

cdr3_aa: CASSLYPGQGMGSPLHF
cdr3_nt: TGTGCCAGCAGTCTATACCCGGGACAGGGAATGGGTTCACCCCTCCACTTT
v_call: TRBV27
d_call: TRBD1
j_call: TRBJ1-6
clone_size: few

cdr3_aa: CASSVKGRTYFYNEQFF
cdr3_nt: TGTGCCAGCAGCGTCAAAGGACGGACCTACTTTTACAATGAGCAGTTCTTC
v_call: TRBV9
d_call: NA
j_call: TRBJ2-1
clone_size: NA

cdr3_aa: CASSSVMTGTSGEITDTQYF
cdr3_nt: TGTGCCAGCAGCTCCGTCATGACCGGGACTAGCGGGGAAATCACAGATACGCAGTATTTT
v_call: TRBV7-3
d_call: TRBD2
j_call: TRBJ2-3
clone_size: many

cdr3_aa: CASSRTVSNQPQHF
cdr3_nt: TGTGCCAGTAGTAGGACAGTGAGCAATCAGCCCCAGCATTTT
v_call: TRBV19
d_call: NA
j_call: TRBJ1-5
clone_size: few

cdr3_aa: CASSRVTSGGETQYF
cdr3_nt: TGCGCCAGCAGCCGAGTGACTAGCGGGGGAGAGACCCAGTACTTC
v_call: TRBV4-1
d_call: TRBD2
j_call: TRBJ2-5
clone_size: NA

cdr3_aa: CSVEGLGRGDDNEQFF
cdr3_nt: TGCAGCGTTGAAGGCTTAGGGCGGGGGGACGACAATGAGCAGTTCTTC
v_call: TRBV29-1
d_call: TRBD2
j_call: TRBJ2-1
clone_size: NA

cdr3_aa: CASSPPGRDTQYF
cdr3_nt: TGTGCCAGCTCACCACCAGGGAGGGATACGCAGTATTTT
v_call: TRBV18
d_call: NA
j_call: TRBJ2-3
clone_size: many

cdr3_aa: CASSLAVFYNEQFF
cdr3_nt: TGCGCCAGCAGCTTGGCAGTATTTTACAATGAGCAGTTCTTC
v_call: TRBV5-1
d_call: NA
j_call: TRBJ2-1
clone_size: NA

cdr3_aa: CASSFASDYSYEQYF
cdr3_nt: TGTGCCAGCAGTTTTGCTAGCGACTACTCCTACGAGCAGTACTTC
v_call: TRBV12-3/TRBV12-4
d_call: NA
j_call: TRBJ2-7
clone_size: few

cdr3_aa: CATSESGGMNQPQHF
cdr3_nt: TGTGCCACCAGTGAGTCCGGGGGTATGAATCAGCCCCAGCATTTT
v_call: TRBV24-1
d_call: NA
j_call: TRBJ1-5
clone_size: once

cdr3_aa: CASTTVNTEAFF
cdr3_nt: TGTGCCAGCACGACAGTGAACACTGAAGCTTTCTTT
v_call: TRBV2
d_call: NA
j_call: TRBJ1-1
clone_size: many

cdr3_aa: CASSPRTRGADEQYF
cdr3_nt: TGTGCCAGCAGCCCGCGAACGAGGGGTGCGGACGAGCAGTACTTC
v_call: TRBV9
d_call: NA
j_call: TRBJ2-7
clone_size: few

cdr3_aa: CSVEGAAGQGSGANVLTF
cdr3_nt: TGCAGCGTTGAAGGGGCCGCGGGACAGGGCTCTGGGGCCAACGTCCTGACTTTC
v_call: TRBV29-1
d_call: TRBD1
j_call: TRBJ2-6
clone_size: NA

cdr3_aa: CASSRRQGAREYQETQYF
cdr3_nt: TGTGCCAGCAGCAGGAGACAGGGGGCTCGGGAGTACCAAGAGACCCAGTACTTC
v_call: TRBV7-9
d_call: TRBD1
j_call: TRBJ2-5
clone_size: few

cdr3_aa: CASSIPGTRNLDGYTF
cdr3_nt: TGTGCCAGCAGTATTCCCGGGACACGGAACCTAGATGGCTACACCTTC
v_call: TRBV5-5
d_call: NA
j_call: TRBJ1-2
clone_size: NA

cdr3_aa: CASSSGLAFDEQYF
cdr3_nt: TGTGCCAGCAGTAGCGGACTAGCGTTCGACGAGCAGTACTTC
v_call: TRBV27
d_call: TRBD2
j_call: TRBJ2-7
clone_size: NA

cdr3_aa: CAITPGQGEGYTF
cdr3_nt: TGTGCCATCACCCCGGGACAGGGGGAAGGCTACACCTTC
v_call: TRBV10-3
d_call: TRBD1
j_call: TRBJ1-2
clone_size: NA

cdr3_aa: CASSLDPFGEQYF
cdr3_nt: TGTGCCAGCAGCTTAGACCCCTTTGGCGAGCAGTACTTC
v_call: TRBV7-9
d_call: NA
j_call: TRBJ2-7
clone_size: few

cdr3_aa: CASSLSGASGNTIYF
cdr3_nt: TGTGCCAGCAGTTTATCGGGCGCCTCTGGAAACACCATATATTTT
v_call: TRBV27
d_call: NA
j_call: TRBJ1-3
clone_size: few

cdr3_aa: CASSPNNQGAKNTGELFF
cdr3_nt: TGTGCCAGCAGCCCAAATAATCAGGGGGCGAAGAACACCGGGGAGCTGTTTTTT
v_call: TRBV7-9
d_call: TRBD1
j_call: TRBJ2-2
clone_size: NA

cdr3_aa: CASSRRDRAQETQYF
cdr3_nt: TGTGCCAGCAGTCGCCGGGACAGGGCCCAAGAGACCCAGTACTTC
v_call: TRBV7-6
d_call: TRBD1
j_call: TRBJ2-5
clone_size: NA

cdr3_aa: CASSYREGYEQYF
cdr3_nt: TGTGCCAGCAGTTACAGGGAAGGGTACGAGCAGTACTTC
v_call: TRBV6-5
d_call: NA
j_call: TRBJ2-7
clone_size: NA

cdr3_aa: CASSLSPGHSNTGELFF
cdr3_nt: TGTGCCAGCAGTCTCTCTCCGGGACACTCTAACACCGGGGAGCTGTTTTTT
v_call: TRBV7-8
d_call: NA
j_call: TRBJ2-2
clone_size: many

cdr3_aa: CASITATLQYF
cdr3_nt: TGTGCCAGCATCACAGCGACCCTTCAGTACTTC
v_call: TRBV6-6
d_call: NA
j_call: TRBJ2-4
clone_size: NA

cdr3_aa: CASSPTGQQETQYF
cdr3_nt: TGTGCCAGCAGCCCCACGGGACAGCAAGAGACCCAGTACTTC
v_call: TRBV7-9
d_call: TRBD1
j_call: TRBJ2-5
clone_size: many

cdr3_aa: CASSLGGGFNTGELFF
cdr3_nt: TGTGCCAGCAGTTTAGGGGGGGGGTTCAACACCGGGGAGCTGTTTTTT
v_call: TRBV12-3/TRBV12-4
d_call: TRBD2
j_call: TRBJ2-2
clone_size: few

cdr3_aa: CASSPPGLGYNEQFF
cdr3_nt: TGTGCCAGCAGCCCTCCGGGACTGGGATACAATGAGCAGTTCTTC
v_call: TRBV7-9
d_call: NA
j_call: TRBJ2-1
clone_size: many

cdr3_aa: CASSQDNFWGQGANTGELFF
cdr3_nt: TGCGCCAGCAGCCAAGATAATTTTTGGGGACAGGGGGCCAACACCGGGGAGCTGTTTTTT
v_call: TRBV4-1
d_call: TRBD1
j_call: TRBJ2-2
clone_size: NA

cdr3_aa: CASSYLKPGSTDTQYF
cdr3_nt: TGTGCCAGCAGTTACTTAAAGCCAGGGTCCACAGATACGCAGTATTTT
v_call: TRBV6-6
d_call: NA
j_call: TRBJ2-3
clone_size: few

cdr3_aa: CASSRPSALEQYF
cdr3_nt: TGTGCCAGCAGTCGACCCTCGGCATTGGAGCAGTACTTC
v_call: TRBV12-3/TRBV12-4
d_call: NA
j_call: TRBJ2-7
clone_size: NA

cdr3_aa: CASRPPSGTAFYGYTF
cdr3_nt: TGTGCCAGCAGGCCACCCTCCGGGACAGCTTTTTATGGCTACACCTTC
v_call: TRBV6-5
d_call: TRBD1
j_call: TRBJ1-2
clone_size: NA

cdr3_aa: CATSRDPKARSGNTIYF
cdr3_nt: TGTGCCACCAGCAGAGATCCCAAGGCAAGATCTGGAAACACCATATATTTT
v_call: TRBV15
d_call: NA
j_call: TRBJ1-3
clone_size: NA

cdr3_aa: CASSIRREVMNTEAFF
cdr3_nt: TGTGCCAGTAGTATCCGACGAGAGGTCATGAACACTGAAGCTTTCTTT
v_call: TRBV19
d_call: NA
j_call: TRBJ1-1
clone_size: few